The 27 T cell receptor beta chains given below trace back to one sample, sequenced in a study of blood T cell repertoires in COVID-19. Assay used: immunoSEQ multiplex PCR; TCRdb lists only in-frame clones, some missing. In the table there are roughly 270,000 clones, roughly 87% of which are singletons. Specimen: peripheral blood. Source of these receptors: a man aged 18 to 35 with active or convalescent COVID-19.

V and J are TRBV7-3 and TRBJ2-6; D is uncertain. This CDR3 has 13 residues. V lost 6 bases to trimming and J lost 1 base, with 4 bases between them. The germline CDR1 and CDR2 sequences are SGHTA and FQGTGA. The CDR3 sequence: CASSQSGANVLTF. The CDR3 nucleotides read TGTGCCAGCAGTCAGTCTGGGGCCAACGTCCTGACTTTC.

The rearrangement joins TRBV6-5 to TRBJ1-3; tentatively, D is TRBD1 (5 bases). V dropped 5 bases and J dropped 5 bases, with 16 bases sitting between them. From germline, CDR1 is MNHEY and CDR2 SVGAGI. The CDR3 extends over 15 amino acids. The CDR3 here is CASSRGVAERNTIYF. The DNA of the CDR3 is TGTGCCAGCAGTCGGGGGGTGGCAGAGAGAAACACCATATATTTT.

The chain recombines TRBV7-3 with TRBJ2-2; a possible D gene is TRBD1 (6 bases). Looked up from germline, CDR1 is SGHTA and CDR2 is FQGTGA. This CDR3 region has 16 residues. Trimming pared 2 bases from V and 1 base from J, leaving 11 bases between. The CDR3 DNA is TGTGCCAGCAGCTTATTTACAGGGAAGAACACCGGGGAGCTGTTTTTT. Protein product: CASSLFTGKNTGELFF.

The V and J genes are TRBV9 and TRBJ2-7; D is possibly TRBD1 (6 bases). With 1 base removed from V and 5 bases from J, the gap between germline ends came to 19 bases. Germline assignment: CDR1 SGDLS and CDR2 YYNGEE. This CDR3 is 16 amino acids long. The CDR3 region has the DNA TGTGCCAGCAGCGTACGGACAGACGTCCCAATCGACGAGCAGTACTTC. Translating gives CASSVRTDVPIDEQYF.

The chain is built from TRBV2 and TRBJ1-1; D possibly corresponds to TRBD1 (5 bases). Germline CDR1 reads SNHLY; CDR2 reads FYNNEI. The CDR3 has 14 residues. The germline V and J ends were trimmed by 8 bases and 3 bases, with 16 bases remaining between them. The CDR3 nucleotides are TGTGCCAGCCTGGGCTGGGGGGGGTACACTGAAGCTTTCTTT. It is translated as CASLGWGGYTEAFF.

The chain couples TRBV5-1 to TRBJ2-4, with 13 bases fitting TRBD2. Germline V gives CDR1 SGHRS, CDR2 YFSETQ. The CDR3 loop spans 15 amino acids. Trimming cost V 4 bases and J 8 bases; bases outside gene matches: 6. The CDR3 region is CASSGTSGEWHIQYF. As DNA, the CDR3 is TGCGCCAGCAGCGGGACTAGCGGGGAGTGGCACATTCAGTACTTC.

The V and J genes are TRBV2 and TRBJ2-1; possible D gene TRBD1, 5 bases. V dropped 11 bases and J dropped 4 bases, with 18 bases sitting between them. Germline V gene lookup returns CDR1 SNHLY and CDR2 FYNNEI. This CDR3 has 14 amino acids. The CDR3 DNA sequence: TGTGCCTTTACAGGTAACACTGATTACAATGAGCAGTTCTTC. Protein: CAFTGNTDYNEQFF.

The gene calls are TRBV18 and TRBJ1-1; 8 bases are shared with TRBD1. After removal of 5 bases from V and 3 bases from J, the junction contained 2 bases not matched to a gene. The CDR3 runs to 13 residues. Germline V gives CDR1 KGHSH, CDR2 LQKENI. CDR3: CASSTTGDTEAFF. The DNA for the CDR3 is TGTGCCAGCTCAACGACAGGGGACACTGAAGCTTTCTTT. Looking up the rest from reference TRBV18 and TRBJ1-1 gives the full variable domain: NAGVMQNPRHLVRRRGQEARLRCSPMKGHSHVYWYRQLPEEGLKFMVYLQKENIIDESGMPKERFSAEFPKEGPSILRIQQVVRGDSAAYFCASSTTGDTEAFFGQGTRLTVV.

The CDR3 is CASSQGGQGTYEQYF. As DNA, the CDR3 is TGTGCCAGCAGCCAAGGGGGGCAGGGGACCTACGAGCAGTACTTC. V is TRBV3-1 (or the pseudogene TRBV3-2) and J is TRBJ2-7; D is perhaps TRBD1 (6 bases). V was trimmed by 1 base and J by 2 bases, leaving 12 bases between them. The CDR3 has 15 residues. Per the germline V gene, CDR1 is LGHDT and CDR2 is YNNKEL (reference sequence).

Here the CDR3 DNA reads TGTGCCAGCAGTGACAACTTATGGGAGACCCAGTACTTC. Translated, it gives CASSDNLWETQYF. The chain joins TRBV25-1 to TRBJ2-5, with unresolved D. Germline lookup yields CDR1 MGHDK and CDR2 SYGVNS. V gave up 3 bases and J gave up 5 bases, with 10 bases separating them. The CDR3 extends over 13 amino acids.

This clone was recorded only once. The rearrangement links TRBV7-8 to TRBJ1-2; the D gene is possibly TRBD1 (5 bases). CDR1 is SGHVS and CDR2 is FQNEAQ in the germline V gene. The CDR3 has 14 amino acids. The V and J ends lost 4 bases and 0 bases respectively, with 9 bases between them. The CDR3 DNA is TGTGCCAGCAGCTCGACAGTTTCTAACTATGGCTACACCTTC. Its protein is CASSSTVSNYGYTF.

The chain joins TRBV9 to TRBJ1-2; D unclear. Trimming pared 0 bases from V and 0 bases from J, leaving 9 bases between. The CDR3 is 15 amino acids. Germline V gene data show CDR1 as SGDLS and CDR2 as YYNGEE. CDR3 protein: CASSVDPRANYGYTF. The CDR3 coding sequence is TGTGCCAGCAGCGTAGACCCCCGAGCTAACTATGGCTACACCTTC. The whole variable domain, remainder taken from reference TRBV9 and TRBJ1-2, is DSGVTQTPKHLITATGQRVTLRCSPRSGDLSVYWYQQSLDQGLQFLIQYYNGEERAKGNILERFSAQQFPDLHSELNLSSLELGDSALYFCASSVDPRANYGYTFGSGTRLTVV.

This clone was seen more than once but under ten times. V is TRBV19 and J is TRBJ1-5; maybe TRBD1 (5 bases). This CDR3 region has 14 residues. The V end lost 4 bases, the J end lost 3 bases, and 10 bases lay between the germline ends. Germline CDR1 reads LNHDA; CDR2 reads SQIVND (reference sequence). The CDR3 loop reads CASSKGALNQPQHF. In DNA form, the CDR3 reads TGTGCCAGTAGTAAAGGGGCACTCAATCAGCCCCAGCATTTT. The whole variable domain, remainder taken from reference TRBV19 and TRBJ1-5, is DGGITQSPKYLFRKEGQNVTLSCEQNLNHDAMYWYRQDPGQGLRLIYYSQIVNDFQKGDIAEGYSVSREKKESFPLTVTSAQKNPTAFYLCASSKGALNQPQHFGDGTRLSIL.

J is TRBJ2-1 and V is TRBV5-6; 7 nucleotides align to TRBD1. Germline values: CDR1 SGHDT, CDR2 YYEEEE. Trimming removed 4 bases from V and 2 bases from J; junction bases left unmatched: 3. The CDR3 runs 14 residues. CDR3 DNA: TGTGCCAGCAGCATACAGGGGCCCTACAATGAGCAGTTCTTC. It codes for CASSIQGPYNEQFF.

The gene calls are TRBV29-1 and TRBJ2-3; 12 bases fit TRBD2. Trimming took 7 bases from V and 1 from J; bases not matched to a gene: 0. CDR3 length equals 13 residues. Germline CDR1 and CDR2: SQVTM and ANQGSEA. CDR3 sequence (DNA): TGCAGCGGACTAGCGGGGGGCACAGATACGCAGTATTTT. Translated: CSGLAGGTDTQYF.

The chain links TRBV11-3 to TRBJ2-3; D is ambiguous. CDR3 length: 16 residues. V lost 1 base to trimming and J lost 2 bases, with 13 bases between them. CDR1 is SGHNT, CDR2 YENEEA, per germline. The CDR3 loop is CASSLGPSAATDTQYF. The CDR3 nucleotides read TGTGCCAGCAGCTTAGGCCCCAGCGCGGCCACAGATACGCAGTATTTT.

The chain employs TRBV9 and TRBJ2-2; 7 bases match TRBD2. Germline V gene sequence: CDR1 SGDLS, CDR2 YYNGEE. Losses at the gene ends were 4 bases for V and 6 bases for J; bases not matched to a gene: 12. The CDR3 runs to 16 residues. CDR3 loop: CASSPQRGVGAGELFF. As DNA, the CDR3 is TGTGCCAGCAGCCCCCAGCGGGGCGTAGGGGCCGGGGAGCTGTTTTTT.

The table lists this clone with a few counts. The J gene is TRBJ1-1, the V gene TRBV10-2; 9 bases are a match to TRBD1. Germline V gene lookup returns CDR1 WSHSY and CDR2 SAAADI. V was pared by 4 bases and J by 4 bases, with 4 bases of the junction left unmatched. There are 14 residues in the CDR3. CDR3 in amino acids: CASSGGTGSTEAFF. The DNA of the CDR3 is TGCGCCAGCAGTGGAGGGACAGGGAGCACTGAAGCTTTCTTT.

The table lists this clone with a count of one. The chain carries TRBV5-4 and TRBJ2-7; 10 nucleotides match TRBD1. Germline CDR1 is SGHNT and CDR2 is YYREEE (reference sequence). The CDR3 extends over 14 amino acids. Germline trimming cut 3 bases from V and 9 bases from J; bases unmatched to any gene: 9. CDR3 residues: CASSSPGQGVVQYF. The CDR3 coding sequence is TGTGCCAGCAGCTCCCCCGGACAGGGGGTAGTGCAGTACTTC.

The CDR3 loop is CASTKAGTTETQYF. The CDR3 nucleotides read TGTGCCAGCACCAAAGCCGGGACTACGGAGACCCAGTACTTC. The chain employs TRBV5-6 and TRBJ2-5; 7 positions agree with TRBD2. The CDR3 extends over 14 amino acids. V dropped 6 bases and J dropped 5; count of bases not matched to a gene: 10. The germline V gene has CDR1 SGHDT and CDR2 YYEEEE.

This clone has more than one count but fewer than ten. J is TRBJ1-6 and V is TRBV6-4; D is unclear. The germline CDR1 and CDR2 sequences are MRHNA and SNTAGT. V gave up 6 bases and J gave up 8 bases, with 11 bases separating them. CDR3 size: 13 residues. DNA of the CDR3: TGTGCCAGCAGGAGGGAAGCTGATTCACCCCTCCACTTT. Amino acid sequence: CASRREADSPLHF.

The chain couples TRBV9 to TRBJ1-3, with D unresolved. This CDR3 has 16 amino acids. The germline V gene encodes CDR1 SGDLS and CDR2 YYNGEE. Trimming removed 3 bases from V and 0 bases from J, with 13 bases in between. The CDR3 sequence is CASSADMLSSGNTIYF. In DNA form, the CDR3 reads TGTGCCAGCAGCGCCGATATGCTGAGCTCTGGAAACACCATATATTTT.

This clone was seen once. The chain joins TRBV27 to TRBJ2-2; perhaps TRBD1 as D (5 bases). V lost 2 bases, J lost 6 bases, and 7 bases lay in between. This CDR3 spans 13 amino acids. Germline V gene data show CDR1 as MNHEY and CDR2 as SMNVEV (reference sequence). The DNA for the CDR3 is TGTGCCAGCAGTTTAATGACAGCCGGGGAGCTGTTTTTT. Amino acids: CASSLMTAGELFF.

Concerning this clone: In the same sample, other DNA sequences code for this CDR3. The chain joins TRBV5-1 to TRBJ2-1; D might be TRBD1 (5 bases). CDR1 is SGHRS, CDR2 YFSETQ, per germline. The CDR3 is 12 residues long. Trimming removed 0 bases at V and 7 bases at J, with 5 bases between. The CDR3: CASSLAGNEQFF. Here the CDR3 DNA reads TGCGCCAGCAGCTTGGCAGGGAATGAGCAGTTCTTC.

The chain employs TRBV12-3 or TRBV12-4 and TRBJ2-3; 11 bases fit TRBD2. V was pared by 6 bases and J by 6 bases, with 2 bases of the junction left unmatched. CDR3 length: 13 residues. CDR3 coding DNA: TGTGCCAGCAGACTAGCGGGGGCGGATACGCAGTATTTT. This encodes CASRLAGADTQYF.

The CDR3 here is CASSTTSGGAGETQYF. As DNA, the CDR3 is TGTGCCAGCAGCACGACTAGCGGGGGGGCAGGAGAGACCCAGTACTTC. The chain links TRBV7-9 to TRBJ2-5; 14 nucleotides match TRBD2. The CDR3 contains 16 residues. Trimming took 5 bases from V and 4 from J; bases not matched to a gene: 6. Germline CDR1 is SEHNR and CDR2 is FQNEAQ (reference sequence). Supplemented by reference TRBV7-9 and TRBJ2-5, the full variable domain reads DTGVSQNPRHKITKRGQNVTFRCDPISEHNRLYWYRQTLGQGPEFLTYFQNEAQLEKSRLLSDRFSAERPKGSFSTLEIQRTEQGDSAMYLCASSTTSGGAGETQYFGPGTRLLVL.

The J gene is TRBJ2-5, the V gene TRBV10-1; TRBD1 agrees at 7 bases. The J segment lost 1 base and the V segment lost 5 bases, leaving 28 bases of the junction unmatched. Germline V gives CDR1 WNHNN, CDR2 SYGVQD (reference sequence). CDR3 length: 22 residues. The CDR3 DNA follows: TGCGCCAGCAGTTGCCCAGCCAATACTTCGACCCAGGGGGTAAGGTGCCAAGAGACCCAGTACTTC. Translated, it gives CASSCPANTSTQGVRCQETQYF.